The 26 T cell receptor beta chains below come from one sample, sequenced in a study of blood T cell repertoires in COVID-19. Clones were read by immunoSEQ multiplex PCR, and TCRdb kept only the in-frame ones, dropping some. This sample has about 310,000 clones, with approximately 89% found just once. The sample taken for sequencing was PBMCs or T cells enriched from blood (not recorded which). The receptors stem from a woman aged 35 to 49 who had recovered from COVID-19.

The chain is built from TRBV29-1 and TRBJ2-1; 7 nucleotides match TRBD2. The germline V gene encodes CDR1 SQVTM and CDR2 ANQGSEA. The CDR3 runs to 11 residues. V trimming: 6 bases; J trimming: 8 bases; junction bases outside the gene matches: 4. In DNA, the CDR3 is TGCAGCGTGACTAGCAGCGATGAGCAGTTCTTC. Translated: CSVTSSDEQFF.

This chain links TRBV6-1 with TRBJ2-7; a weak D match, TRBD1 (6 bases). This CDR3 region has 15 residues. The germline CDR1 and CDR2 sequences are MNHNS and SASEGT. The V and J ends lost 2 bases and 1 base respectively, with 12 bases between them. This CDR3 reads CASSELQGFSYEQYF. As DNA, the CDR3 is TGTGCCAGCAGTGAATTACAGGGTTTTTCCTACGAGCAGTACTTC.

The chain employs TRBV9 and TRBJ2-7; 7 bases agree with TRBD2. CDR3 length equals 17 residues. Trimming took 3 bases from V and 0 from J; bases not matched to a gene: 12. Germline CDR1 SGDLS, CDR2 YYNGEE. CDR3 loop: CASSERAGRASSYEQYF. The CDR3 DNA follows: TGTGCCAGCAGCGAGAGAGCGGGAAGGGCTAGCTCCTACGAGCAGTACTTC. Drawing the rest from reference TRBV9 and TRBJ2-7, the complete variable domain is DSGVTQTPKHLITATGQRVTLRCSPRSGDLSVYWYQQSLDQGLQFLIQYYNGEERAKGNILERFSAQQFPDLHSELNLSSLELGDSALYFCASSERAGRASSYEQYFGPGTRLTVT.

This clone showed up just once. The rearrangement joins TRBV7-6 to TRBJ2-7; TRBD2 matches at 13 bases. The CDR3 is 16 amino acids. Germline CDR1 and CDR2: SGHVS and FNYEAQ. The ends lost 2 bases at V and 5 bases at J; junction bases unmatched: 6. CDR3 sequence: CASSLPGLAGKDEQYF. The CDR3 DNA sequence: TGTGCCAGCAGCTTACCGGGACTAGCGGGAAAGGACGAGCAGTACTTC.

V and J are TRBV7-9 and TRBJ2-1; D not certain. Deletions cut 5 bases from V and 0 bases from J, with 8 bases between. CDR1 SEHNR and CDR2 FQNEAQ come from the germline V gene (reference sequence). This CDR3 has 14 amino acids. The DNA for the CDR3 is TGTGCCAGCAGCCGGTCGGGCTCCTACAATGAGCAGTTCTTC. This translates into CASSRSGSYNEQFF.

V and J are TRBV5-1 and TRBJ2-5, with TRBD1 matching 7 bases. Trimming cost V 4 bases and J 1 base; bases outside gene matches: 1. This CDR3 has 13 residues. Germline-derived CDR1 and CDR2 are SGHRS and YFSETQ. CDR3 amino acids: CASSRTGQETQYF. The CDR3, as DNA: TGCGCCAGCAGCCGGACAGGCCAAGAGACCCAGTACTTC.

The chain has TRBV2 and TRBJ2-5, with D perhaps matching TRBD2 (5 bases). CDR1 is SNHLY, CDR2 FYNNEI, per germline. V lost 9 bases and J 5 bases, leaving 10 bases between the germline ends. This CDR3 contains 11 residues. CDR3 sequence: CASGSGETQYF. The CDR3 DNA is TGTGCCAGTGGGAGTGGCGAGACCCAGTACTTC.

This clone has just one count. The rearrangement uses TRBV7-6 and TRBJ2-4, with D tentatively TRBD2 (6 bases). Germline V gene lookup returns CDR1 SGHVS and CDR2 FNYEAQ. The CDR3 totals 16 residues. V was clipped by 3 bases and J by 7 bases, with 19 bases between them. The CDR3 loop is CASSFSPLAPLNIQYF. CDR3 sequence (DNA): TGTGCCAGCAGCTTCAGTCCCCTAGCGCCTTTGAACATTCAGTACTTC.

The J gene is TRBJ1-2, the V gene TRBV30; 7 bases are a match to TRBD1. The trim removed 5 bases at V and 7 bases at J, leaving 13 bases unmatched. Germline CDR1 and CDR2: GTSNPN and SVGIG (reference sequence). The CDR3 length is 14 residues. In nucleotides, the CDR3 is TGTGCCTGGGCCCGTAAAGGGACAGCCGGTGGCTACACCTTC. This translates into CAWARKGTAGGYTF.

The rearrangement uses TRBV20-1 and TRBJ2-7, with D uncertain. CDR1 and CDR2 from the germline V gene are DFQATT and SNEGSKA (reference sequence). Trimming shortened V by 2 bases and J by 7 bases, and 9 bases separated the two germline ends. The CDR3 is 11 residues long. CDR3 loop: CSARRLHEQYF. As DNA, the CDR3 is TGCAGTGCTAGAAGACTTCATGAGCAGTACTTC.

The chain links TRBV28 to TRBJ1-1; 7 positions agree with TRBD1. Germline V lookup: CDR1 MDHEN, CDR2 SYDVKM. The CDR3 contains 14 residues. V was pared by 5 bases and J by 12 bases, with 15 bases of the junction left unmatched. The CDR3 sequence: CASSARGQVTKTFF. CDR3 nucleotide sequence: TGTGCCAGCAGTGCCCGCGGACAGGTGACGAAAACTTTCTTT.

This clone has more than one count but fewer than ten. The V gene is TRBV6-5, the J gene TRBJ1-2, with 7 bases lining up with TRBD1. Trimming removed 6 bases from V and 3 bases from J; junction bases left unmatched: 4. The CDR3 contains 13 residues. In germline, CDR1 is MNHEY, CDR2 SVGAGI. The DNA for the CDR3 is TGTGCCAGCAGGGCAGACAGGGACTATGGCTACACCTTC. Its translation is CASRADRDYGYTF.

This chain uses TRBV11-3 with TRBJ2-5, with D perhaps TRBD2 (5 bases). The CDR3 is made up of 13 amino acids. Looked up from germline, CDR1 is SGHNT and CDR2 is YENEEA. The ends were cut back, 5 bases at V and 2 bases at J, with 9 bases in the middle. The CDR3 sequence is CASSDYGQETQYF. CDR3 bases: TGTGCCAGCAGCGACTATGGGCAAGAGACCCAGTACTTC.

The chain uses TRBV24-1 and TRBJ2-1, with 8 bases lining up with TRBD2. V gave up 2 bases and J gave up 9 bases; unmatched junction bases: 11. This CDR3 spans 16 amino acids. Germline V gene lookup returns CDR1 KGHDR and CDR2 SFDVKD. In DNA, the CDR3 is TGTGCCACCAGTGATTGGGGTAGCGGGACTCGGGGTGAGCAGTTCTTC. It codes for CATSDWGSGTRGEQFF.

The rearrangement uses TRBV5-6 and TRBJ2-3; D uncertain. This CDR3 has 14 residues. Trimming took 1 base from V and 4 from J, leaving 10 bases between them. Germline CDR1 reads SGHDT; CDR2 reads YYEEEE. The CDR3 loop reads CASSLSVPSDTQYF. In nucleotides, the CDR3 is TGTGCCAGCAGCTTGTCCGTTCCCTCAGATACGCAGTATTTT.

The V call is TRBV10-2, the J call TRBJ2-3; TRBD2 matches at 7 bases. V shed 6 bases, J shed 0 bases, and the junction held 6 bases outside the gene matches. Germline V gives CDR1 WSHSY, CDR2 SAAADI. CDR3 length: 15 amino acids. For the CDR3, the DNA is TGCGCCAGCAGGGGACTACGATCTAGCACAGATACGCAGTATTTT. Protein product: CASRGLRSSTDTQYF.

The rearrangement joins TRBV29-1 to TRBJ2-5; 7 nucleotides line up with TRBD1. The CDR3 length is 15 residues. Germline CDR1 reads SQVTM; CDR2 reads ANQGSEA. The V segment lost 6 bases and the J segment 5 bases; nucleotides outside the gene matches: 15. CDR3 in amino acids: CSVAGTGSRGETQYF. The CDR3 DNA sequence: TGCAGCGTCGCCGGTACCGGATCCAGGGGGGAGACCCAGTACTTC.

This clone was observed a handful of times. The chain joins TRBV7-9 to TRBJ1-3, with unresolved D. Trimming stripped 5 bases from V and 3 bases from J, with 5 bases between. This CDR3 region has 12 residues. CDR1 is SEHNR and CDR2 is FQNEAQ in the germline V gene (reference sequence). The CDR3 DNA is TGTGCCAGCAGCCGGGATGGAAACACCATATATTTT. Translating gives CASSRDGNTIYF.

Note on this clone: A read error may produce the germline difference seen at one junction end. This chain links TRBV7-7 with TRBJ2-5, with a weak D call TRBD1 (5 bases). The CDR3 covers 15 residues. CDR1 is SSHAT and CDR2 is FNYEAQ in the germline V gene (reference sequence). CDR3 sequence reads: CASSIFPKGQETQYF. CDR3 in DNA: TGTGCTAGCAGTATCTTCCCCAAGGGGCAAGAGACCCAGTACTTC.

The chain joins TRBV19 to TRBJ1-5; TRBD1 matches 9 bases. The CDR3 runs to 15 residues. Trimming removed 2 bases from V and 3 bases from J; junction bases left unmatched: 2. Germline assignment: CDR1 LNHDA and CDR2 SQIVND (reference sequence). For the CDR3, the DNA is TGTGCCAGTAGTATATGGGACAGGGCCAATCAGCCCCAGCATTTT. As protein: CASSIWDRANQPQHF. The full variable domain, rest sourced from reference TRBV19 and TRBJ1-5, is DGGITQSPKYLFRKEGQNVTLSCEQNLNHDAMYWYRQDPGQGLRLIYYSQIVNDFQKGDIAEGYSVSREKKESFPLTVTSAQKNPTAFYLCASSIWDRANQPQHFGDGTRLSIL.

With respect to this clone: Additional DNA sequences in this sample encode the identical CDR3. The rearrangement uses TRBV19 and TRBJ1-1, with D perhaps matching TRBD1 (5 bases). This CDR3 is 14 amino acids long. Deletions cut 3 bases from V and 1 base from J, with 9 bases between. From germline, CDR1 is LNHDA and CDR2 SQIVND (reference sequence). CDR3 region: CASSIGGGNTEAFF. The CDR3 DNA reads as TGTGCCAGTAGTATCGGGGGAGGGAACACTGAAGCTTTCTTT.

The table lists this clone with a few counts. This chain joins TRBV5-1 and TRBJ1-4, with D possibly TRBD1 on 5 matching bases. V was cut by 2 bases and J by 2 bases, with 7 bases left in between. The CDR3 covers 14 residues. CDR1 and CDR2 (germline): SGHRS, YFSETQ. The DNA for the CDR3 is TGCGCCAGCAGCTTACAGGCGACTAATGAAAAACTGTTTTTT. Protein: CASSLQATNEKLFF.

V and J are TRBV28 and TRBJ1-5; TRBD1 agrees at 11 bases. The V segment lost 4 bases and the J segment 0 bases; nucleotides outside the gene matches: 8. CDR1 is MDHEN and CDR2 is SYDVKM in the germline V gene. This CDR3 contains 18 residues. This CDR3 is CASSSLRGQGDSNQPQHF. The DNA of the CDR3 is TGTGCCAGCAGTTCCCTCAGGGGACAGGGGGATAGCAATCAGCCCCAGCATTTT.

The chain recombines TRBV30 with TRBJ1-5; TRBD1 agrees at 8 bases. Germline CDR1 and CDR2: GTSNPN and SVGIG (reference sequence). Trimming removed 3 bases from V and 4 bases from J; junction bases left unmatched: 8. The CDR3 is made up of 15 amino acids. The CDR3: CAWRSTGTGNQPQHF. CDR3 bases: TGTGCCTGGAGGTCAACCGGGACAGGAAATCAGCCCCAGCATTTT.

The DNA for the CDR3 is TGTGCCTCCCTCCGGGGGGGCCTTAGCAATGAGCAGTTCTTC. It codes for CASLRGGLSNEQFF. The J gene is TRBJ2-1, the V gene TRBV19; 8 positions match TRBD2. Germline loops: CDR1 LNHDA, CDR2 SQIVND (reference sequence). V lost 11 bases to trimming and J lost 6 bases; unmatched junction nucleotides: 12. The CDR3 extends over 14 amino acids. Supplemented by reference TRBV19 and TRBJ2-1, the full variable domain reads DGGITQSPKYLFRKEGQNVTLSCEQNLNHDAMYWYRQDPGQGLRLIYYSQIVNDFQKGDIAEGYSVSREKKESFPLTVTSAQKNPTAFYLCASLRGGLSNEQFFGPGTRLTVL.

The chain recombines TRBV15 with TRBJ2-1; 7 bases match TRBD1. V lost 0 bases to trimming and J lost 4 bases; unmatched junction nucleotides: 3. The CDR3 has 15 residues. Per the germline V gene, CDR1 is LNHNV and CDR2 is YYDKDF (reference sequence). For the CDR3, the DNA is TGTGCCACCAGCAGAGAACAGGGGCGTTACAATGAGCAGTTCTTC. Translated: CATSREQGRYNEQFF.